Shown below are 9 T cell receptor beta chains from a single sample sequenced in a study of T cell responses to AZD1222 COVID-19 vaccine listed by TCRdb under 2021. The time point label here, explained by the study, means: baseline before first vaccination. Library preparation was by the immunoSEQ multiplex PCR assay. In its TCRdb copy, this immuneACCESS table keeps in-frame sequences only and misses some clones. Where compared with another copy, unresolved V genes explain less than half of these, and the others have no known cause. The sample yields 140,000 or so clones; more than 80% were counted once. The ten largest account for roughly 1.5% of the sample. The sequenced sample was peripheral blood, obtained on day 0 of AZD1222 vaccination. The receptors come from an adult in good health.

The chain's CDR3 is CASSQGREGLNEQFF. The CDR3 nucleotides are TGCGCCAGCAGCCAAGGGCGGGAGGGCCTCAATGAGCAGTTCTTC. This chain uses TRBV4-1 with TRBJ2-1; 9 bases are a match to TRBD2. The V gene's germline CDR1 is MGHRA and CDR2 YSYEKL. The V and J ends lost 1 base and 6 bases, in that order; junction bases with no gene match: 4. The CDR3 spans 15 residues.

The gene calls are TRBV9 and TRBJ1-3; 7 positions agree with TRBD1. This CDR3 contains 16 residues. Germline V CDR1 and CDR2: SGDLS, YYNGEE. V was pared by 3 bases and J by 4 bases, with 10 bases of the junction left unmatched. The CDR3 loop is CASSDHRGPTGNTIYF. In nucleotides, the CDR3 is TGTGCCAGCAGCGACCACAGGGGACCAACCGGAAACACCATATATTTT.

The CDR3 loop is CASSWGGDPYEQYF. Written as DNA, the CDR3 is TGCGCCAGCAGCTGGGGGGGGGACCCCTACGAGCAGTACTTC. V is TRBV5-1 and J is TRBJ2-7; 7 bases are a match to TRBD2. V trimming: 3 bases; J trimming: 2 bases; junction bases outside the gene matches: 5. The CDR3 covers 14 residues. Germline-derived CDR1 and CDR2 are SGHRS and YFSETQ.

For the CDR3, the DNA is TGCGCCAGCAGCCACAGGGCGGGAGAGAGCTCCTACAATGAGCAGTTCTTC. Its protein is CASSHRAGESSYNEQFF. The chain links TRBV4-1 to TRBJ2-1, with 7 bases matching TRBD2. The trim removed 3 bases at V and 0 bases at J, leaving 8 bases unmatched. CDR3 size: 17 residues. The germline gives CDR1 MGHRA, CDR2 YSYEKL.

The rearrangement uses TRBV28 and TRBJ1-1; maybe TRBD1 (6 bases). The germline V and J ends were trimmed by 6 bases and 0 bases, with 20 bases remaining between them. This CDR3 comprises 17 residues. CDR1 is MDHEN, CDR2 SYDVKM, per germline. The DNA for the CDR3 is TGTGCCAGCAGACTATCCGGGACACGGGCCATGAACACTGAAGCTTTCTTT. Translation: CASRLSGTRAMNTEAFF.

CDR3 loop: CASRQGGAGNTIYF. CDR3 DNA: TGTGCCAGCAGGCAAGGGGGTGCTGGAAACACCATATATTTT. The chain combines TRBV6-6 with TRBJ1-3; a possible D gene is TRBD1 (6 bases). CDR3 length: 14 amino acids. Germline V lookup: CDR1 MNHNY, CDR2 SVGAGI (reference sequence). Trimming stripped 6 bases from V and 2 bases from J, with 11 bases between.

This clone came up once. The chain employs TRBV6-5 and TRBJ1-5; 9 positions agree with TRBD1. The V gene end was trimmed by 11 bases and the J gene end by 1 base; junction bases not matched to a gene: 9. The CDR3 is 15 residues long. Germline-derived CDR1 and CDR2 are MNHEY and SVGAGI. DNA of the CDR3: TGTGCCGCAGCGCGGGACAGGGAAAGCAATCAGCCCCAGCATTTT. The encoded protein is CAAARDRESNQPQHF.

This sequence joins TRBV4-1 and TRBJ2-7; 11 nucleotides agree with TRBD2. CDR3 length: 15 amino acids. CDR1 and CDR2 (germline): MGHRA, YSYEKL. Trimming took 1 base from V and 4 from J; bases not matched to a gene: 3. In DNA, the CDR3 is TGCGCCAGCAGCCAAGCCCTAGCGGGAGGATACGAGCAGTACTTC. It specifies CASSQALAGGYEQYF.

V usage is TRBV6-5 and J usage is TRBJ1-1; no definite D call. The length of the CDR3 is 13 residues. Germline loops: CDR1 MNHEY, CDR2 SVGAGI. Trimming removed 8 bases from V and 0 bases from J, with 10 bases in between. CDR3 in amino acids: CASGADVNTEAFF. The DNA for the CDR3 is TGTGCCAGCGGAGCGGATGTGAACACTGAAGCTTTCTTT.